The 15 T cell receptor beta chains given below trace back to one sample, sequenced in a study of spatial heterogeneity in lung cancer. Time point reported: sample taken at primary tumor resection. Each CDR3 protein is one row after TCRdb ran MiXCR on the 5' RACE reads. The data contain approximately 66,000 distinct CDR3 sequences, roughly 6.4% of them singletons. The sample was PBMCs, taken at surgery. All receptors derive from a female donor with early-stage non-small cell lung cancer.

This clonotype came up a few times. The rearrangement links TRBV7-2 to TRBJ2-3, with D uncertain. The V gene lost 5 bases and the J gene lost 2 bases, with 14 bases spanning the gap. Germline V lookup: CDR1 SGHTA, CDR2 FQGNSA. CDR3 length equals 15 residues. Here the CDR3 reads CASSRDGQDTDTQYF. CDR3 sequence (DNA): TGTGCCAGCAGCCGCGACGGCCAAGACACAGATACGCAGTATTTT.

At least ten counts were recorded for this clonotype. The chain has TRBV14 and TRBJ2-7, with 10 bases fitting TRBD1. The CDR3 contains 16 residues. V was clipped by 3 bases and J by 0 bases; unmatched bases: 5. From germline, CDR1 is SGHDN and CDR2 FVKESK. CDR3 DNA sequence: TGTGCCAGCAGCCAGACAGGGGGCTGGAGCTCCTACGAGCAGTACTTC. Translating gives CASSQTGGWSSYEQYF.

Many counts were recorded for this clonotype. CDR3 sequence (DNA): TGTGCCAGTAGTCCGACAGGATCTGGCTACACCTTC. It specifies CASSPTGSGYTF. V gene TRBV19 combines with J gene TRBJ1-2, with D tentatively TRBD1 (6 bases). The germline gives CDR1 LNHDA, CDR2 SQIVND (reference sequence). This CDR3 contains 12 residues. With 5 bases removed from V and 7 bases from J, the gap between germline ends came to 11 bases.

This clonotype came up many times. The chain joins TRBV12-3 or TRBV12-4 to TRBJ1-1; 9 nucleotides line up with TRBD1. CDR3 length: 14 residues. V was clipped by 6 bases and J by 2 bases; unmatched bases: 4. This chain's CDR3 is CASRAGQGNTEAFF. CDR3 in DNA: TGTGCCAGCAGGGCGGGACAGGGAAACACTGAAGCTTTCTTT.

With regard to this clonotype: One end of the junction is discordant with germline, which a read error may explain. The chain combines TRBV29-1 with TRBJ2-2, with a weak D call TRBD1 (6 bases). From germline, CDR1 is SQVTM and CDR2 ANQGSEA. CDR3 length equals 14 residues. CDR3: CSAEYGQLTGELFF. The CDR3 DNA is TGCAGCGCTGAATACGGACAGCTTACCGGGGAGCTGTTTTTT.

This clonotype occurred many times. The V and J genes are TRBV7-6 and TRBJ2-7, with D perhaps TRBD2 (5 bases). The CDR3 is 13 residues long. Trimming removed 5 bases from V and 4 bases from J, with 12 bases in between. Germline CDR1 SGHVS, CDR2 FNYEAQ. CDR3 DNA sequence: TGTGCCAGCAGCCTATCGGGGAATTACGAGCAGTACTTC. Its protein product is CASSLSGNYEQYF.

This clonotype was detected only a few times. The chain is built from TRBV3-1 and TRBJ2-3; D may be TRBD2 (6 bases). The V gene's germline CDR1 is LGHDT and CDR2 YNNKEL (reference sequence). CDR3 length: 15 amino acids. V was clipped by 4 bases and J by 1 base, with 12 bases between them. In DNA form, the CDR3 reads TGTGCCAGCAGCCCGTCGACGGGGGGCACAGATACGCAGTATTTT. This gives the protein CASSPSTGGTDTQYF.

This clonotype was counted at least ten times. This chain links TRBV7-2 with TRBJ1-2, with D tentatively TRBD1 (5 bases). V lost 6 bases to trimming and J lost 2 bases, with 7 bases between them. Germline assignment: CDR1 SGHTA and CDR2 FQGNSA. This CDR3 is 12 amino acids long. CDR3 nucleotide sequence: TGTGCCAGCAGTTCAGGGAACTATGGCTACACCTTC. Its translation is CASSSGNYGYTF.

This clonotype occurred a few times. The V gene is TRBV12-3 or TRBV12-4, the J gene TRBJ1-5; D is unresolved. The V and J ends lost 6 bases and 2 bases respectively, with 14 bases between them. CDR3 length: 15 amino acids. DNA of the CDR3: TGTGCCAGCAGCCCCGGTTGGGCAGGCAATCAGCCCCAGCATTTT. Its protein is CASSPGWAGNQPQHF.

This clonotype was recorded a few times. The chain employs TRBV7-9 and TRBJ1-1, with 9 bases identical to TRBD1. The CDR3 spans 14 residues. CDR1 SEHNR and CDR2 FQNEAQ come from the germline V gene (reference sequence). Germline trimming cut 5 bases from V and 2 bases from J; bases unmatched to any gene: 3. Written as DNA, the CDR3 is TGTGCCAGCAGCACGACAGGGGGAAACACTGAAGCTTTCTTT. Translated, it gives CASSTTGGNTEAFF.

This clonotype was picked up many times. The chain carries TRBV13 and TRBJ2-5; a possible D gene is TRBD2 (5 bases). CDR1 and CDR2 (germline): PRHDT, FYEKMQ (reference sequence). There are 13 residues in the CDR3. V was shortened by 8 bases and J by 5 bases, with 15 bases between the two germline ends. CDR3 sequence (DNA): TGTGCCAGCCTGCGGCGGGCCGATGAGACCCAGTACTTC. It yields the protein CASLRRADETQYF.

There are many counts of this clonotype. The J gene is TRBJ2-2, the V gene TRBV12-3 or TRBV12-4; 7 bases align to TRBD2. The CDR3 sequence is 15 residues long. The J segment lost 5 bases and the V segment lost 6 bases, leaving 9 bases of the junction unmatched. CDR3 protein: CASRTSSGGTGELFF. In DNA form, the CDR3 reads TGTGCCAGCAGGACTAGCTCGGGGGGTACCGGGGAGCTGTTTTTT.

This clonotype was observed at least ten times. The chain joins TRBV9 to TRBJ2-7, with 8 positions matching TRBD1. Germline assignment: CDR1 SGDLS and CDR2 YYNGEE. The CDR3 spans 14 residues. The V gene end was trimmed by 3 bases and the J gene end by 4 bases; junction bases not matched to a gene: 6. CDR3 sequence reads: CASSGGQDLYEQYF. CDR3 nucleotides: TGTGCCAGCAGCGGGGGACAGGACCTATACGAGCAGTACTTC.

This clonotype was counted at least ten times. This chain links TRBV5-1 with TRBJ1-5, with TRBD1 matching over 12 bases. The germline CDR1 and CDR2 sequences are SGHRS and YFSETQ. V lost 4 bases, J lost 7 bases, and 6 bases stayed unmatched. The CDR3 runs 15 residues. CDR3 in DNA: TGCGCCAGCAGCCCGGGACAGGGGGCTTCGCAGCCCCAGCATTTT. It codes for CASSPGQGASQPQHF.

This clonotype was detected ten times or more. The rearrangement uses TRBV19 and TRBJ1-4, with D possibly being TRBD1 (6 bases). The germline V gene has CDR1 LNHDA and CDR2 SQIVND (reference sequence). CDR3 length equals 13 residues. Trimming took off 6 bases at V and 6 bases at J, with 11 bases between the two ends. CDR3 protein: CASSLRTDEKLFF. CDR3 nucleotide sequence: TGTGCCAGTAGCCTGAGGACAGATGAAAAACTGTTTTTT.